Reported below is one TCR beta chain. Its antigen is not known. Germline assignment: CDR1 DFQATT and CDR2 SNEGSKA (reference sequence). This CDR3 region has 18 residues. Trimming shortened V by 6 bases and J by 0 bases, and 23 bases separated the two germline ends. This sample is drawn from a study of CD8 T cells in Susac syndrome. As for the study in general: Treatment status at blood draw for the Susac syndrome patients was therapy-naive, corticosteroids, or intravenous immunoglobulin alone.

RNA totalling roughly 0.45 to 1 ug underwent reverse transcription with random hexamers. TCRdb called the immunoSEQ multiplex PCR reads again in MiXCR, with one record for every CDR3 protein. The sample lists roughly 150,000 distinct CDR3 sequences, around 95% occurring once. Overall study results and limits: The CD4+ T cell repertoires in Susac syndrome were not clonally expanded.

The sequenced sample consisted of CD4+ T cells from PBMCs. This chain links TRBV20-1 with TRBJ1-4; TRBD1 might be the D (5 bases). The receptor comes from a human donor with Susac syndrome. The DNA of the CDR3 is TGCAGTGCCCACAGTAAATCTGGGGGTTGGGCAACTAATGAAAAACTGTTTTTT. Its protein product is CSAHSKSGGWATNEKLFF.